The rows below give T cell receptor beta chains drawn from one sample of a study of shared clonotypes between healthy human individuals. Assay used: immunoSEQ multiplex PCR; TCRdb lists only in-frame clones, some missing. This sample yields about 2,200,000 clones, of which about 93% are seen a single time; about 1.5% belongs to the top ten. The specimen sequenced was naive CD8+ T cells from PBMCs. All receptors derive from a man aged 18-30 years in good health. Some clones in this sample may be carry-over from other donors' samples. The conserved cysteine and the conserved F or W are not part of the CDR3 here. Clone size appears in some rows only: once, few, many, or a class for an expanded clone.

CDR3aa	abundance	len	v_gene	j_gene
AWNVLVSEAF	.	10	TRBV30	TRBJ1-1
ASSLTHGGTVNTGELF	.	16	TRBV9	TRBJ2-2
ATSRDRAHEQY	once	11	TRBV15	TRBJ2-7
ASRGGNTEAF	.	10	TRBV7-9	TRBJ1-1
ASSVTQNTGELF	.	12	TRBV10-1	TRBJ2-2
ASSSTTGIGELF	.	12	TRBV27	TRBJ2-2
ASSPGLAASYEQY	.	13	TRBV28	TRBJ2-7
ASSLTIVSYEQY	.	12	TRBV7-6	TRBJ2-7
ASSELLSSTADTQY	.	14	TRBV6-1	TRBJ2-3
ASSLRLGTEAF	.	11	TRBV27	TRBJ1-1
ASTLGQAAETQY	.	12	TRBV2	TRBJ2-5
ASSLFSGVSYNEQF	once	14	TRBV27	TRBJ2-1
ASGLVLGRAKAQH	few	13	TRBV12-5	TRBJ1-5
ASSPGTGGYEQY	.	12	TRBV28	TRBJ2-7
ATNRGDSYEQY	.	11	TRBV25-1	TRBJ2-7
ASGRGGTGNTGELF	.	14	TRBV12-5	TRBJ2-2
ASKSGLHMSDTQY	.	13	TRBV27	TRBJ2-3
ASGRAGGNQPQH	few	12	TRBV9	TRBJ1-5
ASSLNRGTSTDTQY	.	14	TRBV11-1	TRBJ2-3
ASSFGGDGNTIY	.	12	TRBV7-9	TRBJ1-3
ASSPGRVVYEQY	.	12	TRBV4-3	TRBJ2-7
ASSPTGAEAF	.	10	TRBV7-9	TRBJ1-1
ASSYDGGAGSAP	.	12	TRBV28	TRBJ1-1
ASSIYNRWETQY	.	12	TRBV19	TRBJ2-5